The 8 T cell receptor beta chains presented below share a single source sample, sequenced in a study of cytotoxic CD8 clonotypes in ibrutinib-treated CLL. Produced via immunoSEQ multiplex PCR; TCRdb's table is partial and in-frame only. The sample has roughly 110,000 clones, more than 55% seen once. The sample was PBMCs, taken after 24 months of ibrutinib treatment. The receptors originated from a human donor with chronic lymphocytic leukemia.

This clone has only one observation. The genes are TRBV30 and TRBJ1-1; perhaps TRBD1 as D (6 bases). V lost 4 bases, J lost 2 bases, and 17 bases lay in between. Germline V gene sequence: CDR1 GTSNPN, CDR2 SVGIG (reference sequence). The CDR3 length is 15 residues. CDR3 DNA sequence: TGTGCCTGGAAGGAAGGAGACAGGCCTAACACTGAAGCTTTCTTT. Its protein is CAWKEGDRPNTEAFF.

The V and J genes are TRBV6-4 and TRBJ2-3; 7 bases are a match to TRBD1. Germline CDR1 is MRHNA and CDR2 is SNTAGT. The CDR3 runs to 15 residues. V was clipped by 6 bases and J by 4 bases; unmatched bases: 10. The CDR3 loop reads CASSPGQRGSDTQYF. The DNA for the CDR3 is TGTGCCAGCAGCCCGGGACAGAGGGGATCAGATACGCAGTATTTT.

The chain combines TRBV27 with TRBJ2-7; no clear D gene. From germline, CDR1 is MNHEY and CDR2 SMNVEV (reference sequence). This CDR3 spans 13 amino acids. The V end lost 0 bases, the J end lost 5 bases, and 8 bases lay between the germline ends. In DNA, the CDR3 is TGTGCCAGCAGTTTATCGTCGTCCCACGAGCAGTACTTC. Translation: CASSLSSSHEQYF.

The gene calls are TRBV13 and TRBJ1-4, with 8 bases that match TRBD1. Germline values: CDR1 PRHDT, CDR2 FYEKMQ (reference sequence). The V segment lost 3 bases and the J segment 3 bases; nucleotides outside the gene matches: 3. The CDR3 has 15 residues. CDR3 residues: CASSFRGRANEKLFF. The CDR3 DNA follows: TGTGCCAGCAGCTTCAGGGGGCGGGCTAATGAAAAACTGTTTTTT.

The V gene is TRBV21-1, the J gene TRBJ1-5; the DNA was not compared with TRBD1, the D call given in the table. TRBV21-1 is designated a pseudogene. This CDR3 region has 14 residues. The CDR3 is CASSKETGNQPQHF. The CDR3, as DNA: TGTGCCAGCAGCAAAGAAACAGGAAATCAGCCCCAGCATTTT.

This clone appeared a few times. V and J are TRBV7-2 and TRBJ2-7, with 12 bases matching TRBD2. The germline CDR1 and CDR2 sequences are SGHTA and FQGNSA. With V trimmed by 5 bases and J by 5 bases, 7 bases remained unmatched. CDR3 length: 15 residues. CDR3 loop: CASSQELAGGHEQYF. The CDR3, as DNA: TGTGCCAGCAGCCAGGAGCTAGCGGGGGGGCACGAGCAGTACTTC.

V gene TRBV30 combines with J gene TRBJ2-5; D uncertain. The CDR3 runs 10 residues. Trimming pared 0 bases from V and 4 bases from J, leaving 0 bases between. CDR1 is GTSNPN, CDR2 SVGIG, per germline (reference sequence). The CDR3 DNA reads as TGTGCCTGGAGTGTAGAGACCCAGTACTTC. This sequence encodes CAWSVETQYF.

The CDR3 DNA sequence: TGTGCCAGCAGGCCCGCCGGACCCCTGAGCGGGGAGCTGTTTTTT. Residues: CASRPAGPLSGELFF. The chain recombines TRBV7-3 with TRBJ2-2; no firm D call. CDR1 is SGHTA and CDR2 is FQGTGA in the germline V gene. V gave up 6 bases and J gave up 7 bases, with 18 bases separating them. The CDR3 is made up of 15 amino acids.